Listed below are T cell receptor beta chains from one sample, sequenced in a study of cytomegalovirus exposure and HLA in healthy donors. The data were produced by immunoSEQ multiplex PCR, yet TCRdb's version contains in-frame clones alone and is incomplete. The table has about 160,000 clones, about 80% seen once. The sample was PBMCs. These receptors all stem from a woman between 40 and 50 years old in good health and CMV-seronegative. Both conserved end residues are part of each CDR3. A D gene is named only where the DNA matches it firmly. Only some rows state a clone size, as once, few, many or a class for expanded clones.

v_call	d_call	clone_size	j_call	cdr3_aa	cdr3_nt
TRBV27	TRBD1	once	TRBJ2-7	CATGTGTGNEQYF	TGTGCCACCGGGACCGGGACAGGGAACGAGCAGTACTTC
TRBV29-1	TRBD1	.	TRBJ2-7	CSVEIGDRAKYF	TGCAGCGTTGAAATAGGGGACAGGGCGAAGTACTTC
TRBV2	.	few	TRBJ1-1	CASSESVLTEAFF	TGTGCCAGCAGTGAGAGTGTTTTGACTGAAGCTTTCTTT
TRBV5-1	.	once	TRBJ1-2	CASNEQGSYGYTF	TGCGCCAGCAACGAGCAGGGGTCCTATGGCTACACCTTC
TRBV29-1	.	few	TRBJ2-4	CSVYGPINIQYF	TGCAGCGTTTATGGTCCTATAAACATTCAGTACTTC
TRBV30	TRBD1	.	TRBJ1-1	CAWEDRDTEAFF	TGTGCCTGGGAGGACAGGGACACTGAAGCTTTCTTT
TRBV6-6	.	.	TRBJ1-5	CASSPWTGDSNQPQHF	TGTGCCAGCAGTCCTTGGACGGGAGATAGCAATCAGCCCCAGCATTTT
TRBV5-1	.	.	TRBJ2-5	CASSLNKETQYF	TGCGCCAGCAGCTTGAACAAGGAGACCCAGTACTTC
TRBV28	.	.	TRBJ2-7	CASSSTDGVEQYF	TGTGCCAGCAGTTCAACCGACGGGGTCGAGCAGTACTTC
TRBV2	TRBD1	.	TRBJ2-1	CASRDWTGLSYNEQFF	TGTGCCAGCAGAGACTGGACAGGGTTGTCCTACAATGAGCAGTTCTTC
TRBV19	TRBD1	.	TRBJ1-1	CASNSVTGINTEAFF	TGTGCCAGTAATTCTGTGACAGGGATTAACACTGAAGCTTTCTTT
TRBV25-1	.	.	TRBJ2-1	CASSDPGPYNEQFF	TGTGCCAGCAGTGACCCAGGGCCCTACAATGAGCAGTTCTTC
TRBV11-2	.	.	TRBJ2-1	CASSPKSSYNEQFF	TGTGCCAGCAGCCCTAAGAGCTCCTACAATGAGCAGTTCTTC
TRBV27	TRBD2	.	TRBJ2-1	CASSLYSGRGSSYNEQFF	TGTGCCAGCAGTTTATATAGCGGGAGGGGTAGCTCCTACAATGAGCAGTTCTTC
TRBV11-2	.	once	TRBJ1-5	CASSPTPGHNEGQPQHF	TGTGCCAGCAGCCCAACACCGGGACACAACGAGGGACAGCCCCAGCATTTT
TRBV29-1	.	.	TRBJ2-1	CSVGSTEQFF	TGCAGCGTTGGTAGTACTGAGCAGTTCTTC
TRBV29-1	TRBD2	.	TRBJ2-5	CSVALTSLETQYF	TGCAGCGTGGCCTTGACTAGCCTGGAGACCCAGTACTTC
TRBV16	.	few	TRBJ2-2	CASSQISAGSTGELFF	TGTGCCAGCAGCCAAATTTCGGCGGGGAGCACCGGGGAGCTGTTTTTT
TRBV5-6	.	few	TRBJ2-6	CASSLRGSAGANVLTF	TGTGCCAGCAGCTTGCGTGGGAGCGCTGGGGCCAACGTCCTGACTTTC
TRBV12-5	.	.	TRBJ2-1	CASGLVTGGVRNEQFF	TGTGCTAGTGGTTTGGTTACAGGGGGGGTTAGGAATGAGCAGTTCTTC
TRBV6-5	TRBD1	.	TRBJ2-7	CASSISRDSSYEQYF	TGTGCCAGCAGCATATCCCGGGACAGCTCCTACGAGCAGTACTTC
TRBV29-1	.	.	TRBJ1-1	CSGMGGKTYNTEAFF	TGCAGCGGGATGGGGGGTAAGACTTACAACACTGAAGCTTTCTTT
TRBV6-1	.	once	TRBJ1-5	CASSESSTVSNQPQHF	TGTGCCAGCAGCGAATCTTCGACAGTTAGCAATCAGCCCCAGCATTTT
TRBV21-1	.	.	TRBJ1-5	CASSKGPSGDGNQPQHF	TGTGCCAGCAGCAAAGGGCCTTCAGGGGACGGCAATCAGCCCCAGCATTTT
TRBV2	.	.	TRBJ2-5	CASSRDRNQETQYF	TGTGCCAGCAGCAGAGACAGAAACCAAGAGACCCAGTACTTC
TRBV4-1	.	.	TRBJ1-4	CASSQVHGGRGQRENEKLFF	TGCGCCAGCAGCCAAGTCCACGGGGGACGGGGCCAGAGAGAGAATGAAAAACTGTTTTTT
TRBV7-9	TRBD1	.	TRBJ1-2	CASSLGTVSYYTF	TGTGCCAGCAGCCTCGGGACAGTTTCATACTACACCTTC
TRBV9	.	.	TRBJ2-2	CASSVAGRGWTGELFF	TGTGCCAGCAGCGTAGCCGGCAGGGGATGGACCGGGGAGCTGTTTTTT
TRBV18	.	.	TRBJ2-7	CASSLTEGSNEQYF	TGTGCCAGCTCATTGACTGAGGGCTCGAACGAGCAGTACTTC
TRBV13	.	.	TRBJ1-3	CASSFIISGNTIYF	TGTGCCAGCAGCTTCATCATCTCTGGAAACACCATATATTTT
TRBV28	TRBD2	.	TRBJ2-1	CASSLPGLAGGGEQFF	TGTGCCAGCAGCCTCCCGGGACTAGCGGGAGGGGGTGAGCAGTTCTTC
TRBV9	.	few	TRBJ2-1	CASSVMGKNEQFF	TGTGCCAGCAGCGTAATGGGCAAGAATGAGCAGTTCTTC
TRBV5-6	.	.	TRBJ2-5	CASSPGGPVETQYF	TGTGCCAGCAGCCCCGGTGGGCCGGTGGAGACCCAGTACTTC
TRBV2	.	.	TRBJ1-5	CASSESGNQPQHF	TGTGCCAGCAGTGAGTCGGGAAATCAGCCCCAGCATTTT